This T cell receptor beta chain was profiled in a study of T cell responses to AZD1222 COVID-19 vaccine. Comments on this clone: As yet, its antigen is unknown.

Here immunoSEQ multiplex PCR was the method, and the copy in TCRdb shows in-frame clones only, minus some. Of about 120,000 clones detected, roughly 89% appear once; the ten largest clones hold roughly 7%. Study-wide results and limits: Just six people given AZD1222 tested seropositive at baseline. The repertoires were collected only after the peak T cell response.

The V gene's germline CDR1 is LNHDA and CDR2 SQIVND (reference sequence). The CDR3 runs to 16 residues. With 6 bases removed from V and 3 bases from J, the gap between germline ends came to 15 bases. The sample consisted of peripheral blood, taken 28 days after the second AZD1222 dose. The source of this sequence is an adult who received the AZD1222 COVID-19 vaccine. V gene TRBV19 combines with J gene TRBJ1-6; D gene uncertain. The CDR3 here is CASSRTSRDYNSPLHF. CDR3 nucleotides: TGTGCCAGTAGCCGCACCAGCCGGGACTATAATTCACCCCTCCACTTT. Looking up the rest from reference TRBV19 and TRBJ1-6 gives the full variable domain: DGGITQSPKYLFRKEGQNVTLSCEQNLNHDAMYWYRQDPGQGLRLIYYSQIVNDFQKGDIAEGYSVSREKKESFPLTVTSAQKNPTAFYLCASSRTSRDYNSPLHFGNGTRLTVT.